This T cell receptor beta chain was recorded in a study of T cell responses to AZD1222 COVID-19 vaccine. Generated by immunoSEQ multiplex PCR, the TCRdb table keeps only in-frame clones and is missing some. The table for this sample gives more than 110,000 clones. General study findings and limits: The sample set comprised mostly white British donors with more females, and clonal diversity was possibly underestimated. Targeting of unmutated variant regions was reportedly seen in nearly half of spike-specific TCRs. Among vaccine-associated CD4 TCRs, coverage spanned spike, with dominance at 160-218 and 743-854.

Notes on this clone: Its specificity is not known.

Germline V gene sequence: CDR1 MNHEY, CDR2 SVGAGI. V was clipped by 5 bases and J by 7 bases, with 18 bases between them. The CDR3 has 15 residues. The clonotype was recovered from an adult in good health. This sequence joins TRBV6-5 and TRBJ1-5; D might be TRBD1 (6 bases). The sequenced sample consisted of peripheral blood. The CDR3 sequence: CASSPSLRGRQPQHF. As DNA, the CDR3 is TGTGCCAGCAGTCCCTCCCTCAGGGGTCGACAGCCCCAGCATTTT.